What follows is one T cell receptor beta chain and its context. What it binds is not known. The source of the sample is a study of CXCR3-negative and CXCR3-positive naive CD8 T cells. Through 5' RACE with UMI labels, the TRB cDNA libraries were prepared. TCRdb reprocessed the 5' RACE reads and stores each CDR3 protein as one record, lacking DNA. In total, the table holds thousands of distinct CDR3 sequences. The CDR3 is made up of 13 amino acids. Germline loops: CDR1 SQVTM, CDR2 ANQGSEA. Study outcomes and limitations: Memory cells showed distinct TRBV-TRBJ patterns, while the two naive subsets matched. From TRB CDR3 properties, TCR strength was inferred; surface CD5 did not differ between naive subsets.

The chain couples TRBV29-1 to TRBJ1-5. The sample consisted of naive CXCR3- CD8+ T cells from blood. The subset is: CD45RO-CCR7+CD27+CD95- naive CD8+ T cells lacking CXCR3 (TNR3-). The clonotype was recovered from a human donor in good health. Some clones in this sample may be carry-over from other donors' samples. CDR3 residues: CSVDGLEGQPQHF.